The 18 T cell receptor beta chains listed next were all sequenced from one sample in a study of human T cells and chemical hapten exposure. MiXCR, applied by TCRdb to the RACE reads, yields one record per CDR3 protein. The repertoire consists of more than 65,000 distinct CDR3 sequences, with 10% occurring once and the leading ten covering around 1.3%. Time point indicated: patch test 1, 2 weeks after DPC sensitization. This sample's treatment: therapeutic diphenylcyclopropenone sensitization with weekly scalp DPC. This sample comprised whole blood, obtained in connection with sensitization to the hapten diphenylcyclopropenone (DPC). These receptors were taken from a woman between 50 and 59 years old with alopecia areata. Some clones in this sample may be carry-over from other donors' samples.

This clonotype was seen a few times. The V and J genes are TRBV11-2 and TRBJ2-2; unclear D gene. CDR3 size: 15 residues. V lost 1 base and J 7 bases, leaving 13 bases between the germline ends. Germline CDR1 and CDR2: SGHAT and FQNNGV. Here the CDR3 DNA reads TGTGCCAGCAGCTTAGGAACAACTACGGACGGGGAGCTGTTTTTT. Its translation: CASSLGTTTDGELFF.

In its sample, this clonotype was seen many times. The CDR3 region is CASSPEAYGFGNTIYF. The CDR3 bases are TGTGCCAGCAGCCCCGAGGCCTATGGGTTTGGAAACACCATATATTTT. V and J are TRBV6-5 and TRBJ1-3; no firm D call. V was cut by 6 bases and J by 3 bases, with 18 bases left in between. Per germline, CDR1 MNHEY and CDR2 SVGAGI. The CDR3 has 16 amino acids.

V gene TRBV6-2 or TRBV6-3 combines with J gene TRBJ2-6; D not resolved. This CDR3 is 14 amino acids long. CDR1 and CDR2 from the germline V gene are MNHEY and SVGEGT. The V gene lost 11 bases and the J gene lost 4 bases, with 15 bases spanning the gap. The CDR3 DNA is TGTGCCGGCTCCCGGGCGTACGGGGCCAACGTCCTGACTTTC. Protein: CAGSRAYGANVLTF.

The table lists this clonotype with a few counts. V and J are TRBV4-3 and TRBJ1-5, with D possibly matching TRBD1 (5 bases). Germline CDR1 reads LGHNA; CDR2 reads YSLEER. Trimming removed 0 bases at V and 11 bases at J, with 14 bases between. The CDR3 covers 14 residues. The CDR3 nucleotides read TGCGCCAGCAGCCAAGATCAGGGAAGGGCCGCCCAGCATTTT. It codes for CASSQDQGRAAQHF.

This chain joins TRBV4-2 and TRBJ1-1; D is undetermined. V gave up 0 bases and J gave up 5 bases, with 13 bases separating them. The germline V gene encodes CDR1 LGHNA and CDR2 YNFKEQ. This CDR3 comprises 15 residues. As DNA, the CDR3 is TGTGCCAGCAGCCAAGAGGCCGGCGGGGTGACTGAAGCTTTCTTT. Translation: CASSQEAGGVTEAFF.

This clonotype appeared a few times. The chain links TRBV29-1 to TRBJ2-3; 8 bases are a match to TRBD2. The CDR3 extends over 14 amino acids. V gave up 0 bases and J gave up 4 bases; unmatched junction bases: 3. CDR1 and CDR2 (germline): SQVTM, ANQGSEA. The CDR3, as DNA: TGCAGCGTTGAAGAAGCGGGAGTGGCAGATACGCAGTATTTT. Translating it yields CSVEEAGVADTQYF.

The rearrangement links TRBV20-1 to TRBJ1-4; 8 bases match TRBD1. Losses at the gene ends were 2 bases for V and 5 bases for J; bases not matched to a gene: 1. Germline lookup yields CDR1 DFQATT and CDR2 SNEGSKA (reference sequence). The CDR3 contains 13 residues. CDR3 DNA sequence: TGCAGTGCTAGAACAGGGGGAAATGAAAAACTGTTTTTT. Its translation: CSARTGGNEKLFF.

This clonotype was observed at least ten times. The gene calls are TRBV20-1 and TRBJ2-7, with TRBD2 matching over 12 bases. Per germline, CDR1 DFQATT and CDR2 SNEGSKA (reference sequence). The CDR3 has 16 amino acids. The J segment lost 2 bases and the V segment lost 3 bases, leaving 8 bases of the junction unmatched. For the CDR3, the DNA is TGCAGTGCTAGGGGCCTAGCGGGAGGGCCGGCCTACGAGCAGTACTTC. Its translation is CSARGLAGGPAYEQYF.

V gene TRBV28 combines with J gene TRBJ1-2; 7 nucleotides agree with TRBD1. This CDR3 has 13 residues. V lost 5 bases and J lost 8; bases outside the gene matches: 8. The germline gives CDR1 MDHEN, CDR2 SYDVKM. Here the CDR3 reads CASSADRIRGYTF. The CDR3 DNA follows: TGTGCCAGCAGTGCGGACAGGATAAGGGGCTACACCTTC.

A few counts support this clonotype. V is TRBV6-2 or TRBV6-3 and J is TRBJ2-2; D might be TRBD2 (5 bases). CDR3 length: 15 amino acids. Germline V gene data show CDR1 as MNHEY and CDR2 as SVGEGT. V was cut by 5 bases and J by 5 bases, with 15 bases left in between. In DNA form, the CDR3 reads TGTGCCAGCAGTAAAACTCGAACGGGGACCGGGGAGCTGTTTTTT. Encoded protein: CASSKTRTGTGELFF.

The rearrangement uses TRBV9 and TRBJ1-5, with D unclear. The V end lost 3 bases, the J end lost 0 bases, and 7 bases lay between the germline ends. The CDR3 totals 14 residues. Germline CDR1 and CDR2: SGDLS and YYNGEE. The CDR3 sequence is CASSGGYSNQPQHF. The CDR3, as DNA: TGTGCCAGCAGCGGAGGTTATAGCAATCAGCCCCAGCATTTT.

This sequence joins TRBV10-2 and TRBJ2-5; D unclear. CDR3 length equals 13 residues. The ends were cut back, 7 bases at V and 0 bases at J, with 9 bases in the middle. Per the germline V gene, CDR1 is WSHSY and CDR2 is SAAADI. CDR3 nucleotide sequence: TGCGCCAGCAAAGAGTCGTACCAAGAGACCCAGTACTTC. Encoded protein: CASKESYQETQYF.

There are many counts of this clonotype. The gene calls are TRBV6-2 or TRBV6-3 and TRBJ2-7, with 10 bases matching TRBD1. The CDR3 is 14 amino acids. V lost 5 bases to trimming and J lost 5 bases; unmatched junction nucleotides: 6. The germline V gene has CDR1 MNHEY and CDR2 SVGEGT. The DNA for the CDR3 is TGTGCCAGCAGTACCGGGACAGGGGACCACGAGCAGTACTTC. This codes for CASSTGTGDHEQYF.

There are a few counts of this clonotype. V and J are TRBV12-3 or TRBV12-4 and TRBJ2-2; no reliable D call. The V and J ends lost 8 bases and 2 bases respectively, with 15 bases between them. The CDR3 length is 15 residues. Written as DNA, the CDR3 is TGTGCCAGCCGTAGAGCGCCCCTCAACACCGGGGAGCTGTTTTTT. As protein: CASRRAPLNTGELFF.

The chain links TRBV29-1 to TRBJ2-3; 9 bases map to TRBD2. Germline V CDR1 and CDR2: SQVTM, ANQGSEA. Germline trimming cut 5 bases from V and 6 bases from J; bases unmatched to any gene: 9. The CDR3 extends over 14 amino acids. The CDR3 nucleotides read TGCAGCGTTTCAATAGCGGGAGCTCACGATACGCAGTATTTT. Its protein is CSVSIAGAHDTQYF.

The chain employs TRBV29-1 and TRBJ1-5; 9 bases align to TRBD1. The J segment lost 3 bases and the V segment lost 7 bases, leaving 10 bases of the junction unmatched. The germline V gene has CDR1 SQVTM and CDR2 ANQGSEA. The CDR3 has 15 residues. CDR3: CSAKAGQGYNQPQHF. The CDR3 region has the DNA TGCAGCGCCAAGGCGGGACAGGGCTACAATCAGCCCCAGCATTTT.

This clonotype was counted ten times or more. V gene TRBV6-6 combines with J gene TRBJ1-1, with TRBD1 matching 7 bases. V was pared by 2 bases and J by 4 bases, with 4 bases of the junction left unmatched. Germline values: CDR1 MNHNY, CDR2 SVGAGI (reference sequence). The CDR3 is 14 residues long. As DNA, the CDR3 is TGTGCCAGCAGTTACCAGGCAGGGGGCACTGAAGCTTTCTTT. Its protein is CASSYQAGGTEAFF.

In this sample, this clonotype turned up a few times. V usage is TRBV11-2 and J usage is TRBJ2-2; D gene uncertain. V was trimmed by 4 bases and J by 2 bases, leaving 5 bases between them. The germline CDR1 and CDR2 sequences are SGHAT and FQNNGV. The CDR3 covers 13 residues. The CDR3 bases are TGTGCCAGCAGCTACAGCAACACCGGGGAGCTGTTTTTT. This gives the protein CASSYSNTGELFF.